The present entry profiles one TCR beta chain with its context. Its antigen remains unknown. The junction and the germline gene differ at one end; a read error may be behind it. The data stem from a study of graft-versus-host responses after intestinal transplantation. Looking at the study overall: Every recipient had anti-thymocyte globulin induction and three to four years of tacrolimus plus steroids.

Profiling relied on immunoSEQ multiplex PCR, and the TCRdb table lists in-frame clones only, not all of them. This sample has some 23,000 clones, with roughly 95% found just once. Study-level findings and limits: Early declines in HvG clones that occurred post-transplant were associated with peak circulating GvH clone levels. Allografts from individuals with graft-donor T cell macrochimerism displayed high graft-versus-host to host-versus-graft clonal ratios. GvH clones occurred in recipient marrow; some first appeared in ileum or blood.

In germline, CDR1 is SGHTA, CDR2 FQGTGA. This CDR3 comprises 14 residues. The sequencing here drew on PBMCs, taken 156 days after intestinal transplant. This sequence originates from a human patient who received an intestinal transplant, so some T cells may come from the graft donor. The chain couples TRBV7-3 to TRBJ2-1; 8 bases agree with TRBD1. The CDR3 loop reads CASSLTGGANEQFF. The CDR3 DNA is TGTGCCAGCAGTTTAACAGGGGGAGCAAATGAGCAGTTCTTC.